The entry below gives a single T cell receptor (beta chain) sequence along with its context. The data belong to a study of blood T cell repertoires in COVID-19. About the study: Sites across the United States, Italy and Spain contributed samples from acute and convalescent COVID-19. T cells, B-cell-depleted T cells, or PBMCs supplied cDNA or gDNA.

Using immunoSEQ multiplex PCR, the repertoire was profiled, and TCRdb retains in-frame clones only, with some absent. This table holds about 230,000 clones, roughly 80% found once. The CDR3 extends over 18 amino acids. Trimming took 0 bases from V and 2 from J; bases not matched to a gene: 9. CDR1 and CDR2 from the germline V gene are LGHNA and YNFKEQ. The J gene is TRBJ2-3, the V gene TRBV4-2; TRBD1 aligns across 9 bases. This clonotype was sampled from a woman in her seventies with active or convalescent COVID-19. Sequencing was performed on peripheral blood. The CDR3 protein is CASSQDGGQGTSTDTQYF. The CDR3 DNA reads as TGTGCCAGCAGCCAAGATGGCGGACAGGGGACGTCCACAGATACGCAGTATTTT.